These 25 T cell receptor beta chains were all obtained from the same sample, sequenced in a study of TIL therapy for anti-PD-1-resistant metastatic lung cancer. The time point is: pre-treatment sample, taken before nivolumab and TIL therapy. This was the immunoSEQ v3 assay. The method was immunoSEQ multiplex PCR; TCRdb's version includes in-frame clones alone and lacks a portion of them. The table records tens of thousands of clones, over 75% of them present only once. Here the sequenced sample was blood, taken at baseline. The receptors derive from a person aged 25-80 years with non-small cell lung cancer.

The V and J genes are TRBV7-2 and TRBJ1-2, with D possibly being TRBD1 (6 bases). Trimming took off 1 base at V and 8 bases at J, with 20 bases between the two ends. This CDR3 region has 16 residues. In germline, CDR1 is SGHTA, CDR2 FQGNSA. Written as DNA, the CDR3 is TGTGCCAGCAGCTTAGAATTGGGGGCGTCAGATCCCGGCTACACCTTC. The encoded protein is CASSLELGASDPGYTF.

This chain uses TRBV30 with TRBJ2-7; D ambiguous. The V gene lost 1 base and the J gene lost 2 bases, with 6 bases spanning the gap. This CDR3 spans 12 amino acids. CDR1 and CDR2 from the germline V gene are GTSNPN and SVGIG (reference sequence). The CDR3, as DNA: TGTGCCTGGAGTGGCAGCGCCTACGAGCAGTACTTC. Encoded protein: CAWSGSAYEQYF.

CDR3 nucleotide sequence: TGTGCCAGTAGTATAGGACTCCGCACAGATACGCAGTATTTT. It codes for CASSIGLRTDTQYF. This rearrangement joins TRBV19 to TRBJ2-3; D is unclear. CDR1 and CDR2 from the germline V gene are LNHDA and SQIVND (reference sequence). The CDR3 contains 14 residues. Trimming cost V 1 base and J 1 base, with 6 bases left between them.

The J gene is TRBJ1-4, the V gene TRBV3-1 (or the pseudogene TRBV3-2), with D perhaps matching TRBD1 (6 bases). Germline CDR1 and CDR2: LGHDT and YNNKEL (reference sequence). Trimming left V 1 base short and J 5 bases short, with 11 bases between. The CDR3 has 15 residues. In nucleotides, the CDR3 is TGTGCCAGCAGCCAAGTTACAGGGCCGAATGAAAAACTGTTTTTT. Amino acid sequence: CASSQVTGPNEKLFF.

J is TRBJ1-1 and V is TRBV10-3; D is unclear. Germline assignment: CDR1 ENHRY and CDR2 SYGVKD. The length of the CDR3 is 12 residues. V was cut by 5 bases and J by 4 bases, with 8 bases left in between. The CDR3 DNA reads TGTGCCATCAGTCCCGACTCCACTGAAGCTTTCTTT. This translates into CAISPDSTEAFF.

This chain joins TRBV19 and TRBJ1-1; D possibly corresponds to TRBD1 (5 bases). This CDR3 has 14 residues. Trimming left V 2 bases short and J 5 bases short, with 12 bases between. Germline V gene lookup returns CDR1 LNHDA and CDR2 SQIVND (reference sequence). CDR3 nucleotides: TGTGCCAGTAGTATACAGGGCCTTAGAACTGAAGCTTTCTTT. Protein: CASSIQGLRTEAFF.

The chain couples TRBV20-1 to TRBJ2-7, with D maybe TRBD1 (6 bases). The CDR3 spans 11 residues. Looked up from germline, CDR1 is DFQATT and CDR2 is SNEGSKA (reference sequence). The V end lost 6 bases, the J end lost 2 bases, and 8 bases lay between the germline ends. CDR3 loop: CSAQGPYEQYF. The CDR3 nucleotides read TGCAGTGCACAGGGACCCTACGAGCAGTACTTC.

CDR3 in amino acids: CASSPPTLDNEQFF. The CDR3 region has the DNA TGTGCCAGCTCACCACCGACTTTAGACAATGAGCAGTTCTTC. The gene calls are TRBV18 and TRBJ2-1; D unresolved. The CDR3 runs 14 residues. Germline CDR1 and CDR2: KGHSH and LQKENI. Trimming left V 0 bases short and J 5 bases short, with 8 bases between.

The V gene is TRBV27, the J gene TRBJ1-5; D possibly corresponds to TRBD1 (6 bases). Trimming cost V 3 bases and J 3 bases, with 9 bases left between them. This CDR3 is built from 14 residues. In germline, CDR1 is MNHEY, CDR2 SMNVEV (reference sequence). CDR3 nucleotide sequence: TGTGCCAGCAGTTTCAGGGGACTCAATCAGCCCCAGCATTTT. Translated: CASSFRGLNQPQHF.

The V and J genes are TRBV2 and TRBJ2-4; 7 bases agree with TRBD1. Per the germline V gene, CDR1 is SNHLY and CDR2 is FYNNEI. The CDR3 loop spans 16 amino acids. The J segment lost 8 bases and the V segment lost 5 bases, leaving 15 bases of the junction unmatched. The CDR3 loop is CASSFPGAGGTDIQYF. CDR3 nucleotide sequence: TGTGCCAGCAGTTTCCCAGGCGCAGGGGGTACGGACATTCAGTACTTC.

As concerns this clone: An end of the junction differs from the germline gene, which may be a read error. The J gene is TRBJ2-6, the V gene TRBV6-5; no definite D call. The CDR3 extends over 11 amino acids. Germline CDR1 MNHEY, CDR2 SVGAGI. CDR3 amino acids: CASRGYPDWAF. CDR3 sequence (DNA): TGTGCCAGCAGGGGTTATCCCGATTGGGCTTTC.

The V gene is TRBV7-2, the J gene TRBJ1-1, with D possibly TRBD1 on 5 matching bases. V was cut by 5 bases and J by 8 bases, with 15 bases left in between. Germline V gene sequence: CDR1 SGHTA, CDR2 FQGNSA. The CDR3 has 13 amino acids. The CDR3 DNA follows: TGTGCCAGCAGCCGCGCCGGGACTTCGGAAGCTTTCTTT. Protein: CASSRAGTSEAFF. Combining the CDR3 with reference TRBV7-2 and TRBJ1-1 gives the whole variable domain GAGVSQSPSNKVTEKGKDVELRCDPISGHTALYWYRQSLGQGLEFLIYFQGNSAPDKSGLPSDRFSAERTGGSVSTLTIQRTQQEDSAVYLCASSRAGTSEAFFGQGTRLTVV.

The gene calls are TRBV19 and TRBJ2-1; TRBD2 aligns across 10 bases. The CDR3 runs 15 residues. CDR1 and CDR2 from the germline V gene are LNHDA and SQIVND (reference sequence). The V gene end was trimmed by 9 bases and the J gene end by 9 bases; junction bases not matched to a gene: 14. The CDR3 DNA sequence: TGTGCCAGCCGGTTTTCTAGCGGGAGTTCGGCTGAGCAGTTCTTC. Residues: CASRFSSGSSAEQFF.

The chain recombines TRBV28 with TRBJ2-7; 8 bases are a match to TRBD2. This CDR3 is 15 amino acids long. CDR1 is MDHEN and CDR2 is SYDVKM in the germline V gene. V trimming: 5 bases; J trimming: 5 bases; junction bases outside the gene matches: 11. The CDR3 DNA follows: TGTGCCAGCAGTCCTGGCGGGGGGAGGGCCAACGAGCAGTACTTC. Translating gives CASSPGGGRANEQYF. The full variable domain, completed using reference TRBV28 and TRBJ2-7, is DVKVTQSSRYLVKRTGEKVFLECVQDMDHENMFWYRQDPGLGLRLIYFSYDVKMKEKGDIPEGYSVSREKKERFSLILESASTNQTSMYLCASSPGGGRANEQYFGPGTRLTVT.

This clone has a handful of counts. The V gene is TRBV11-2, the J gene TRBJ2-5, with 7 bases lining up with TRBD2. Per germline, CDR1 SGHAT and CDR2 FQNNGV. This CDR3 region has 14 residues. J lost 5 bases, V lost 5 bases, and 8 bases had no gene match. The CDR3 DNA is TGTGCCAGCAGCCGACTAGCAGGAAGGGAGACCCAGTACTTC. Its translation: CASSRLAGRETQYF. Using reference TRBV11-2 and TRBJ2-5 for the parts outside the CDR3, the full variable domain is EAGVAQSPRYKIIEKRQSVAFWCNPISGHATLYWYQQILGQGPKLLIQFQNNGVVDDSQLPKDRFSAERLKGVDSTLKIQPAKLEDSAVYLCASSRLAGRETQYFGPGTRLLVL.

The chain uses TRBV20-1 and TRBJ2-7; 10 bases are shared with TRBD2. The CDR3 is made up of 15 amino acids. In germline, CDR1 is DFQATT, CDR2 SNEGSKA (reference sequence). V trimming: 3 bases; J trimming: 3 bases; junction bases outside the gene matches: 8. CDR3 loop: CSASISASGSYEQYF. DNA of the CDR3: TGCAGTGCTAGTATCTCGGCTAGCGGGAGCTACGAGCAGTACTTC.

Remarks on this clone: One end of the junction varies from germline; a read error may be responsible. The V gene is TRBV5-4, the J gene TRBJ1-2; 11 bases match TRBD1. Germline CDR1 and CDR2: SGHNT and YYREEE (reference sequence). This CDR3 has 17 residues. The CDR3 region has the DNA TGTGCCAGCAGCTTTGGTAGTGTTAGCCGGACAGGGGGCCTTGGGGCCTTC. As protein: CASSFGSVSRTGGLGAF.

The chain employs TRBV23-1 and TRBJ2-7, with unresolved D. TRBV23-1 is known as an ORF, though its function is uncertain. The V gene lost 2 bases and the J gene lost 0 bases, with 14 bases spanning the gap. CDR3 length: 16 amino acids. The CDR3 bases are TGCGCCAGCAGTCAAATGGGCGGAGAAAGCTCCTACGAGCAGTACTTC. This gives the protein CASSQMGGESSYEQYF.

The V call is TRBV28, the J call TRBJ2-4; D is perhaps TRBD1 or TRBD2 (5 bases each). The V end was cut by 5 bases, the J end by 3 bases, with 11 bases between. This CDR3 is 14 amino acids long. Per the germline V gene, CDR1 is MDHEN and CDR2 is SYDVKM. The CDR3, as DNA: TGTGCCAGCAGTCCCGGGACGCTCAAAAACATTCAGTACTTC. This sequence encodes CASSPGTLKNIQYF.

The V and J genes are TRBV6-5 and TRBJ2-7, with D possibly TRBD1 on 7 matching bases. The length of the CDR3 is 14 residues. Germline values: CDR1 MNHEY, CDR2 SVGAGI. With 3 bases removed from V and 5 bases from J, the gap between germline ends came to 14 bases. CDR3 sequence: CASSYRRGPHEQYF. DNA of the CDR3: TGTGCCAGCAGTTATCGGAGGGGGCCCCACGAGCAGTACTTC.

The rearrangement links TRBV14 to TRBJ1-2; 10 nucleotides agree with TRBD1. The CDR3 is 16 residues long. Germline CDR1 is SGHDN and CDR2 is FVKESK. V dropped 4 bases and J dropped 7; count of bases not matched to a gene: 12. The CDR3 coding sequence is TGTGCCAGCAGCCGCCGGGGGACAGGGGCAGGTGGTGGCTACACCTTC. Encoded protein: CASSRRGTGAGGGYTF.

The V call is TRBV6-5, the J call TRBJ1-2; TRBD1 matches at 7 bases. V was clipped by 2 bases and J by 8 bases; unmatched bases: 8. Germline CDR1 is MNHEY and CDR2 is SVGAGI. The CDR3 covers 14 residues. The CDR3 nucleotides read TGTGCCAGCAGTTACCGCGGACAGGCGGAGGGCTACACCTTC. As protein: CASSYRGQAEGYTF.

CDR3 DNA sequence: TGTGCCGCCACCCCAGGTGGGGTGAGGGAGCAGTACTTC. The encoded protein is CAATPGGVREQYF. J is TRBJ2-7 and V is TRBV6-5; D gene uncertain. The ends were cut back, 11 bases at V and 7 bases at J, with 21 bases in the middle. The CDR3 is 13 residues long. Germline V lookup: CDR1 MNHEY, CDR2 SVGAGI.

V and J are TRBV18 and TRBJ1-1; D is possibly TRBD1 (5 bases). The V and J ends lost 0 bases and 6 bases respectively, with 14 bases between them. The CDR3 contains 15 residues. Germline V gene lookup returns CDR1 KGHSH and CDR2 LQKENI. CDR3: CASSPPSRDGSEAFF. As DNA, the CDR3 is TGTGCCAGCTCACCACCTTCCAGGGATGGCTCTGAAGCTTTCTTT.

V is TRBV27 and J is TRBJ1-5; D is possibly TRBD1 (6 bases). The V end lost 6 bases, the J end lost 3 bases, and 30 bases lay between the germline ends. The CDR3 extends over 20 amino acids. Germline V gives CDR1 MNHEY, CDR2 SMNVEV (reference sequence). The CDR3 loop is CASSTILTLRDHRDNQPQHF. The CDR3 DNA follows: TGTGCCAGCAGCACAATCCTCACCCTGCGTGACCACAGGGACAATCAGCCCCAGCATTTT.